This T cell receptor beta chain stems from a study of cytomegalovirus exposure and HLA in healthy donors. Findings of the study overall: Associated with cytomegalovirus, according to the listing, were fewer than 200 TCR beta chains. Available immune exposure information covered CMV serostatus only.

The CDR3 runs to 13 residues. Trimming took off 4 bases at V and 11 bases at J, with 15 bases between the two ends. Germline CDR1 is SGDLS and CDR2 is YYNGEE. Use of 60 Vbeta and 13 Jbeta primers characterized the PCR. Using immunoSEQ multiplex PCR, the repertoire was profiled, and TCRdb retains in-frame clones only, with some absent. The repertoire holds 70,000 to 90,000 clones, with approximately 75% as singletons. Notes on this clone: Its matching antigen is unknown.

While unrecorded immune exposures were likely, the donors were nominally healthy when sampled. This clonotype was sampled from a man between 60 and 75 years old in good health and CMV-seronegative. V and J are TRBV9 and TRBJ1-4; D unclear. The sequenced sample was PBMCs. CDR3 sequence: CASSLKRLAKLFF. CDR3 sequence (DNA): TGTGCCAGCAGCTTAAAAAGATTAGCGAAACTGTTTTTT.